A single sample gave rise to the 28 T cell receptor beta chains below, sequenced in a study of CD8 T cells in ankylosing spondylitis. Findings and limits, study-wide: Blood of patients with ankylosing spondylitis appeared to be characterized by a TCR beta motif of about eight highly homologous variants.

TCRdb re-called the 5' RACE reads through MiXCR, storing one row per CDR3 protein. In the table there are some 220,000 distinct CDR3 sequences, 6% to 8.5% of which are singletons. For these TCRs, the target antigens are not known. What was sequenced was blood, either unsorted or a sorted T cell fraction (not recorded which). The receptors come from a male donor with ankylosing spondylitis.

This clonotype was counted a few times. The chain carries TRBV5-1 and TRBJ2-7, with 11 bases aligning to TRBD2. CDR3 length: 15 amino acids. V shed 4 bases and J 4 bases; nucleotides not matched to a gene: 7. CDR1 and CDR2 (germline): SGHRS, YFSETQ. DNA of the CDR3: TGCGCCAGCAGCCCCACTAGCGGGAGAGTGTACGAGCAGTACTTC. Residues: CASSPTSGRVYEQYF. The full variable domain, rest sourced from reference TRBV5-1 and TRBJ2-7, is KAGVTQTPRYLIKTRGQQVTLSCSPISGHRSVSWYQQTPGQGLQFLFEYFSETQRNKGNFPGRFSGRQFSNSRSEMNVSTLELGDSALYLCASSPTSGRVYEQYFGPGTRLTVT.

This clonotype was detected a few times. The chain joins TRBV6-5 to TRBJ2-3; 12 bases agree with TRBD2. V trimming: 0 bases; J trimming: 3 bases; junction bases outside the gene matches: 10. The CDR3 runs to 19 residues. Germline-derived CDR1 and CDR2 are MNHEY and SVGAGI. CDR3 sequence: CASSYSRLAGATKTDTQYF. Here the CDR3 DNA reads TGTGCCAGCAGTTACTCGAGACTAGCGGGAGCGACAAAGACAGATACGCAGTATTTT.

Many counts were recorded for this clonotype. J is TRBJ2-7 and V is TRBV27; a weak D match, TRBD1 (6 bases). The CDR3 sequence is 13 residues long. Trimming removed 5 bases at V and 3 bases at J, with 11 bases between. Per the germline V gene, CDR1 is MNHEY and CDR2 is SMNVEV (reference sequence). The CDR3 nucleotides are TGTGCCAGCAGTCCCCGGGACAACTACGAGCAGTACTTC. Translated: CASSPRDNYEQYF.

Concerning this clonotype itself: Because the CDR3 is missing its conserved closing phenylalanine or tryptophan, this is likely a read error. The rearrangement joins TRBV27 to TRBJ2-1, with D possibly TRBD2 on 6 matching bases. CDR1 is MNHEY, CDR2 SMNVEV, per germline (reference sequence). Trimming shortened V by 4 bases and J by 0 bases, and 10 bases separated the two germline ends. This CDR3 is 15 amino acids long. CDR3 sequence reads: CASSSGGSSYNEQFI. The CDR3 DNA reads as TGTGCCAGCAGTTCCGGGGGAAGCTCCTACAATGAGCAGTTCATC.

This clonotype has only a few counts. This sequence joins TRBV6-5 and TRBJ1-3; no clear D. The CDR3 has 14 amino acids. V gave up 2 bases and J gave up 4 bases, with 9 bases separating them. Germline CDR1 reads MNHEY; CDR2 reads SVGAGI. CDR3 sequence (DNA): TGTGCCAGCAGTTACCGGCCCGGGGGAAACACCATATATTTT. It encodes CASSYRPGGNTIYF.

V is TRBV7-8 and J is TRBJ2-2; no definite D call. Germline V gene sequence: CDR1 SGHVS, CDR2 FQNEAQ. CDR3 size: 14 residues. V gave up 5 bases and J gave up 7 bases, with 14 bases separating them. The CDR3 DNA follows: TGTGCCAGCAGCCCCGTTCCCCGTGACGGGGAGCTGTTTTTT. This encodes CASSPVPRDGELFF.

This clonotype was counted many times. One junction end disagrees with the germline gene, perhaps due to a read error. The V call is TRBV7-7, the J call TRBJ2-5; D possibly uses TRBD1 or TRBD2 (5 bases each). The germline gives CDR1 SSHAT, CDR2 FNYEAQ (reference sequence). The CDR3 runs to 15 residues. CDR3 loop: CASSLGVRGQETQYF. CDR3 DNA sequence: TGTGCTAGCAGCTTAGGGGTCCGGGGCCAAGAGACCCAGTACTTC.

This clonotype was counted many times. This chain connects TRBV6-2 or TRBV6-3 to TRBJ2-1, with D possibly being TRBD1 or TRBD2 (5 bases each). CDR1 and CDR2 from the germline V gene are MNHEY and SVGEGT. Deletions cut 1 base from V and 6 bases from J, with 10 bases between. This CDR3 comprises 14 residues. CDR3 DNA: TGTGCCAGCAGTTACTTAGAGGGACCCAATGAGCAGTTCTTC. It is translated as CASSYLEGPNEQFF.

This clonotype has at least ten counts. The chain employs TRBV9 and TRBJ2-3; D is unresolved. The CDR3 sequence is 13 residues long. Trimming shortened V by 4 bases and J by 4 bases, and 10 bases separated the two germline ends. Germline V gene lookup returns CDR1 SGDLS and CDR2 YYNGEE. The CDR3 loop is CASSTLRADTQYF. CDR3 DNA: TGTGCCAGCAGCACCCTCCGGGCAGATACGCAGTATTTT.

This clonotype has ten or more counts. The DNA for the CDR3 is TGCAGTGCTAGAGCGAAAGGACAGGGAGGTAATGAGCAGTTCTTC. This translates into CSARAKGQGGNEQFF. This chain joins TRBV20-1 and TRBJ2-1; TRBD1 matches 8 bases. The CDR3 has 15 amino acids. Germline assignment: CDR1 DFQATT and CDR2 SNEGSKA (reference sequence). Unmatched junction bases numbered 9, after V lost 1 base and J lost 7 bases.

At least ten counts were recorded for this clonotype. The chain has TRBV7-8 and TRBJ1-6, with D maybe TRBD1 (5 bases). Between the trimmed V and J ends, which lost 3 bases and 0 bases, there was a span of 12 bases. Germline lookup yields CDR1 SGHVS and CDR2 FQNEAQ. The CDR3 sequence is 17 residues long. Here the CDR3 reads CASSLRDRYSYNSPLHF. CDR3 coding DNA: TGTGCCAGCAGCTTGAGGGACCGTTACTCCTATAATTCACCCCTCCACTTT. The full variable domain, rest sourced from reference TRBV7-8 and TRBJ1-6, is GAGVSQSPRYKVAKRGQDVALRCDPISGHVSLFWYQQALGQGPEFLTYFQNEAQLDKSGLPSDRFFAERPEGSVSTLKIQRTQQEDSAVYLCASSLRDRYSYNSPLHFGNGTRLTVT.

This clonotype was detected a few times. The rearrangement uses TRBV3-1 and TRBJ1-4; TRBD1 might be the D (5 bases). V lost 4 bases to trimming and J lost 3 bases, with 12 bases between them. Germline V gene lookup returns CDR1 LGHDT and CDR2 YNNKEL (reference sequence). This CDR3 spans 15 amino acids. The DNA for the CDR3 is TGTGCCAGCAGCCCAAGGGACCGACCTAATGAAAAACTGTTTTTT. Protein sequence: CASSPRDRPNEKLFF.

This clonotype came up a few times. This chain connects TRBV7-9 to TRBJ2-7; tentative D call: TRBD1 (6 bases). The CDR3 runs to 13 residues. V gave up 4 bases and J gave up 4 bases, with 11 bases separating them. Looked up from germline, CDR1 is SEHNR and CDR2 is FQNEAQ (reference sequence). The CDR3 region is CASSSTGKYEQYF. In DNA form, the CDR3 reads TGTGCCAGCAGCTCGACAGGAAAGTACGAGCAGTACTTC. The variable domain in full, completed from reference TRBV7-9 and TRBJ2-7, reads DTGVSQNPRHKITKRGQNVTFRCDPISEHNRLYWYRQTLGQGPEFLTYFQNEAQLEKSRLLSDRFSAERPKGSFSTLEIQRTEQGDSAMYLCASSSTGKYEQYFGPGTRLTVT.

This clonotype was observed many times. This chain connects TRBV27 to TRBJ2-7, with a tentative D call TRBD2 (6 bases). The ends were cut back, 4 bases at V and 2 bases at J, with 18 bases in the middle. The germline V gene encodes CDR1 MNHEY and CDR2 SMNVEV (reference sequence). The CDR3 spans 16 residues. The CDR3 region is CASSYQGLYEPYEQYF. DNA of the CDR3: TGTGCCAGCAGTTACCAGGGACTCTATGAGCCCTACGAGCAGTACTTC.

This clonotype was recorded many times. This rearrangement joins TRBV6-6 to TRBJ2-1; 9 positions match TRBD1. The length of the CDR3 is 13 residues. With V trimmed by 8 bases and J by 6 bases, 5 bases remained unmatched. Germline V gene sequence: CDR1 MNHNY, CDR2 SVGAGI (reference sequence). The CDR3 loop reads CASLTGGGNEQFF. CDR3 sequence (DNA): TGTGCCAGCCTGACAGGGGGAGGCAATGAGCAGTTCTTC.

Ten or more counts support this clonotype. This chain links TRBV12-3 or TRBV12-4 with TRBJ1-1; TRBD1 is a possible D gene (6 bases). The V end lost 7 bases, the J end lost 0 bases, and 9 bases lay between the germline ends. The CDR3 sequence is 13 residues long. The CDR3 loop is CASNDRMNTEAFF. The DNA of the CDR3 is TGTGCCAGCAACGACAGGATGAACACTGAAGCTTTCTTT.

In this sample, this clonotype turned up many times. J is TRBJ1-1 and V is TRBV4-3, with 9 bases fitting TRBD1. V lost 3 bases to trimming and J lost 4 bases; unmatched junction nucleotides: 6. The CDR3 loop spans 15 amino acids. Germline CDR1 reads LGHNA; CDR2 reads YSLEER. CDR3 loop: CASSQGTGQSTEAFF. CDR3 DNA sequence: TGCGCCAGCAGCCAGGGGACAGGGCAGAGCACTGAAGCTTTCTTT.

The chain is built from TRBV7-9 and TRBJ2-2, with no clear D. With 2 bases removed from V and 4 bases from J, the gap between germline ends came to 17 bases. Germline values: CDR1 SEHNR, CDR2 FQNEAQ (reference sequence). This CDR3 comprises 17 residues. Written as DNA, the CDR3 is TGTGCCAGCAGCTTAATCCCTTTGGCAGTCCCCACCGGGGAGCTGTTTTTT. It translates to CASSLIPLAVPTGELFF.

There are many counts of this clonotype. The gene calls are TRBV4-1 and TRBJ1-1; 7 bases match TRBD1. The germline gives CDR1 MGHRA, CDR2 YSYEKL. V was pared by 4 bases and J by 8 bases, with 16 bases of the junction left unmatched. CDR3 length: 16 residues. The CDR3 nucleotides are TGCGCCAGCAGCCTAAGCGGGCTCGGACAGGACAAGGAAGCTTTCTTT. Translation: CASSLSGLGQDKEAFF.

This clonotype was counted at least ten times. The DNA of the CDR3 is TGCAGTGCTAGTACCAGGGTCGGTTACTTC. Amino acid sequence: CSASTRVGYF. The chain combines TRBV20-1 with TRBJ2-5; D might be TRBD1 (5 bases). The ends were cut back, 3 bases at V and 14 bases at J, with 13 bases in the middle. Per the germline V gene, CDR1 is DFQATT and CDR2 is SNEGSKA (reference sequence). This CDR3 region has 10 residues.

The rearrangement joins TRBV7-6 to TRBJ2-7; D is undetermined. The length of the CDR3 is 13 residues. The V gene's germline CDR1 is SGHVS and CDR2 FNYEAQ. Trimming removed 3 bases at V and 3 bases at J, with 9 bases between. The CDR3 DNA follows: TGTGCCAGCAGCTTCCAGGAAAGCTACGAGCAGTACTTC. It is translated as CASSFQESYEQYF.

The chain is built from TRBV3-1 and TRBJ1-6, with 8 positions matching TRBD1. The CDR3 is 16 residues long. The germline CDR1 and CDR2 sequences are LGHDT and YNNKEL (reference sequence). J gave up 7 bases and V 4 bases, and 9 bases lay outside the gene matches. CDR3: CASSPSNRDRNSPLHF. The CDR3 nucleotides are TGTGCCAGCAGCCCTTCGAATCGGGACAGGAATTCACCCCTCCACTTT.

This clonotype was counted only a few times. The chain links TRBV20-1 to TRBJ2-1, with D possibly being TRBD2 (5 bases). This CDR3 region has 19 residues. V was shortened by 0 bases and J by 0 bases, with 21 bases between the two germline ends. Germline V lookup: CDR1 DFQATT, CDR2 SNEGSKA (reference sequence). CDR3 DNA sequence: TGCAGTGCTAGAGATAGGGAGCGGTCCGGTACCTACTCCTACAATGAGCAGTTCTTC. Protein: CSARDRERSGTYSYNEQFF.

The chain carries TRBV9 and TRBJ2-1; maybe TRBD1 (5 bases). V lost 6 bases to trimming and J lost 6 bases, with 16 bases between them. The CDR3 is 14 residues long. Germline loops: CDR1 SGDLS, CDR2 YYNGEE. The CDR3 bases are TGTGCCAGCAACCTTAGGGGCACCGCCAATGAGCAGTTCTTC. It codes for CASNLRGTANEQFF.

This clonotype was seen a single time. With a much larger clone just one base away, this may be a read error. V usage is TRBV11-2 and J usage is TRBJ2-1; D is possibly TRBD1 (5 bases). CDR3 length: 17 residues. With 1 base removed from V and 6 bases from J, the gap between germline ends came to 19 bases. The germline gives CDR1 SGHAT, CDR2 FQNNGV. CDR3 sequence (DNA): TGTGCCAGCAGCTTAGGAAAACAGGCTGGCCCCACCAATGAGCAGTTCTTC. Translation: CASSLGKQAGPTNEQFF.

The sample holds many counts of this clonotype. This chain links TRBV3-1 with TRBJ2-1, with 9 bases fitting TRBD2. This CDR3 has 15 residues. V was pared by 3 bases and J by 6 bases, with 6 bases of the junction left unmatched. Per germline, CDR1 LGHDT and CDR2 YNNKEL (reference sequence). CDR3 protein: CASSQVSGSSNEQFF. In nucleotides, the CDR3 is TGTGCCAGCAGCCAGGTTAGCGGGAGTAGCAATGAGCAGTTCTTC.

This clonotype was detected only a few times. The chain uses TRBV9 and TRBJ2-7; D remains ambiguous. This CDR3 comprises 14 residues. CDR1 SGDLS and CDR2 YYNGEE come from the germline V gene. V dropped 0 bases and J dropped 0 bases, with 7 bases sitting between them. The DNA of the CDR3 is TGTGCCAGCAGCGTAGGGCAGGTCTCCTACGAGCAGTACTTC. Translation gives CASSVGQVSYEQYF.

This clonotype was observed many times. V gene TRBV13 combines with J gene TRBJ2-5; D is unclear. Germline-derived CDR1 and CDR2 are PRHDT and FYEKMQ (reference sequence). Trimming took off 1 base at V and 2 bases at J, with 8 bases between the two ends. The CDR3 is 14 amino acids. CDR3 sequence: CASSLEWRQETQYF. CDR3 DNA: TGTGCCAGCAGCTTAGAATGGCGGCAAGAGACCCAGTACTTC.